A selection of T cell receptor beta chains follows, all from one sample in a study of blood T cell repertoires in COVID-19. The repertoire was sequenced with immunoSEQ multiplex PCR; TCRdb's copy has only in-frame clones and lacks some. The table has around 100,000 clones, 75% to 95% seen once; the top ten hold about 3.9%. The sequencing input was peripheral blood. The receptors shown here come from a young man with acute or convalescent COVID-19. Each CDR3 is given with its conserved first and last residue. D genes are given only for firm matches.

j_gene: TRBJ2-1
v_gene: TRBV5-1
d_gene: TRBD1
CDR3aa: CASSFRDRGLNEQFF
CDR3nt: TGCGCCAGCAGCTTCCGGGACAGGGGGCTTAATGAGCAGTTCTTC

j_gene: TRBJ2-3
v_gene: TRBV6-2/TRBV6-3
d_gene: TRBD2
CDR3aa: CASSGGSDTQYF
CDR3nt: TGTGCCAGCAGCGGGGGGTCAGATACGCAGTATTTT

j_gene: TRBJ1-5
v_gene: TRBV18
d_gene: TRBD1
CDR3aa: CASSPDRGVNQPQHF
CDR3nt: TGTGCCAGCTCACCAGACAGGGGGGTCAATCAGCCCCAGCATTTT

j_gene: TRBJ2-1
v_gene: TRBV24-1
d_gene: -
CDR3aa: CATEGDGNEQFF
CDR3nt: TGTGCCACCGAGGGGGATGGCAATGAGCAGTTCTTC

j_gene: TRBJ2-2
v_gene: TRBV11-3
d_gene: -
CDR3aa: CASSYRGGSGELFF
CDR3nt: TGTGCCAGCAGCTACAGGGGAGGTAGCGGGGAGCTGTTTTTT

j_gene: TRBJ2-5
v_gene: TRBV27
d_gene: TRBD1
CDR3aa: CASSLTGAAQETQYF
CDR3nt: TGTGCCAGCAGTTTAACAGGGGCCGCCCAAGAGACCCAGTACTTC

j_gene: TRBJ2-7
v_gene: TRBV5-1
d_gene: -
CDR3aa: CASSLGGAVYEQYF
CDR3nt: TGCGCCAGCAGCTTGGGGGGAGCGGTTTACGAGCAGTACTTC

j_gene: TRBJ2-2
v_gene: TRBV6-5
d_gene: TRBD1
CDR3aa: CASSSPGQGLAGELFF
CDR3nt: TGTGCCAGCAGTTCCCCGGGACAGGGGCTGGCGGGGGAGCTGTTTTTT

j_gene: TRBJ1-2
v_gene: TRBV30
d_gene: -
CDR3aa: CAWSVQPNYGYTF
CDR3nt: TGTGCCTGGAGTGTACAACCTAACTATGGCTACACCTTC

j_gene: TRBJ1-4
v_gene: TRBV4-1
d_gene: -
CDR3aa: CASSQGPSGATNEKLFF
CDR3nt: TGCGCCAGCAGCCAAGGACCCTCGGGGGCAACTAATGAAAAACTGTTTTTT